These 7 T cell receptor beta chains were sequenced from one sample in a study of brain T cells in children with intractable seizures. The data were produced by immunoSEQ multiplex PCR, yet TCRdb's version contains in-frame clones alone and is incomplete. Of about 340,000 clones listed, nearly 95% are singletons. Indicated time point: blood from clinic visit 5 months post-surgery; TSC patient then seizure free. The sequencing used peripheral blood, collected about 5 months after surgery. The receptors derive from a boy in the first two years of life with tuberous sclerosis and intractable seizures.

The V and J genes are TRBV6-5 and TRBJ1-2; D is ambiguous. Germline lookup yields CDR1 MNHEY and CDR2 SVGAGI. The CDR3 spans 11 residues. V was pared by 10 bases and J by 8 bases, with 14 bases between. In DNA form, the CDR3 reads TGTGCCACCACGGACCCTGGAGGCTACACCTTC. It encodes CATTDPGGYTF.

V is TRBV5-4 and J is TRBJ1-2, with 8 bases matching TRBD1. V dropped 4 bases and J dropped 4; count of bases not matched to a gene: 9. Germline V gene lookup returns CDR1 SGHNT and CDR2 YYREEE (reference sequence). This CDR3 is built from 15 residues. CDR3 bases: TGTGCCAGCAGCGTTTGGACAGGGCAGGGCTATGGCTACACCTTC. Its translation is CASSVWTGQGYGYTF. The full variable domain, its missing parts supplied by reference TRBV5-4 and TRBJ1-2, is ETGVTQSPTHLIKTRGQQVTLRCSSQSGHNTVSWYQQALGQGPQFIFQYYREEENGRGNFPPRFSGLQFPNYSSELNVNALELDDSALYLCASSVWTGQGYGYTFGSGTRLTVV.

The chain couples TRBV5-1 to TRBJ2-2; 15 nucleotides line up with TRBD2. CDR1 and CDR2 (germline): SGHRS, YFSETQ. The CDR3 covers 18 residues. V lost 2 bases, J lost 4 bases, and 6 bases stayed unmatched. DNA of the CDR3: TGCGCCAGCAGCTTACGGACTAGCGGGAGGGTCTTCACCGGGGAGCTGTTTTTT. This codes for CASSLRTSGRVFTGELFF.

CDR3 DNA: TGTGCCAGCAGCTTAGGGAGGGGCCGCAGGGGACTAAATGAAAAACTGTTTTTT. Translated, it gives CASSLGRGRRGLNEKLFF. V usage is TRBV11-2 and J usage is TRBJ1-4; TRBD1 is a possible D gene (6 bases). With 1 base removed from V and 5 bases from J, the gap between germline ends came to 20 bases. The CDR3 consists of 18 residues. Germline V lookup: CDR1 SGHAT, CDR2 FQNNGV.

This chain uses TRBV21-1 with TRBJ2-2; TRBD1 is the table's D call, not checked against the DNA. TRBV21-1 is termed a pseudogene. This CDR3 has 16 amino acids. CDR3 DNA: TGTGCCAGCAGCAATGGTAGGCAGGGGATGATCGGGGAGCTGTTTTTT. This gives the protein CASSNGRQGMIGELFF.

The V call is TRBV6-5, the J call TRBJ1-2, with unresolved D. V shed 6 bases and J shed 0 bases, with 8 bases lying between them. Germline V gives CDR1 MNHEY, CDR2 SVGAGI. The CDR3 is made up of 13 amino acids. The CDR3 DNA reads as TGTGCCAGCAGGGACCCCGCTAACTATGGCTACACCTTC. Its translation: CASRDPANYGYTF.

CDR3 in amino acids: CASSITGPTGNQPQHF. CDR3 nucleotides: TGTGCCAGCAGCATTACGGGGCCTACGGGGAATCAGCCCCAGCATTTT. The chain links TRBV28 to TRBJ1-5, with D possibly being TRBD1 (5 bases). The germline V gene encodes CDR1 MDHEN and CDR2 SYDVKM. This CDR3 comprises 16 residues. V lost 6 bases to trimming and J lost 4 bases, with 19 bases between them.